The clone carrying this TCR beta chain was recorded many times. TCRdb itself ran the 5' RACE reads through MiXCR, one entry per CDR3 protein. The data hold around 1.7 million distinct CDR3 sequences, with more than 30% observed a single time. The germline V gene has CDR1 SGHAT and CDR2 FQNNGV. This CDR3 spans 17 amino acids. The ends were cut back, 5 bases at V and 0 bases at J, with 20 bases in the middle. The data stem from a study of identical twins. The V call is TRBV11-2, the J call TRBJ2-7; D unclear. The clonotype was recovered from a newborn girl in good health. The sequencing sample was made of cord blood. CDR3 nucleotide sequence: TGTGCCAGCAGCCCCAAAGTGACACGTCCGAGCTCCTACGAGCAGTACTTC. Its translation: CASSPKVTRPSSYEQYF.